This TCR beta chain was sequenced in a study of cytomegalovirus exposure and HLA in healthy donors. General study results and limits: For cytomegalovirus status, the classifier reportedly gave diagnoses with high specificity and sensitivity. Previous analysis showed most TCR beta V segments were productive about 90% or about 30% of the time. A list of about 160 TCR beta chains associated with cytomegalovirus was given.

Germline V gene data show CDR1 as MDHEN and CDR2 as SYDVKM. The CDR3 consists of 14 residues. J was trimmed by 2 bases and V by 6 bases; bases with no gene match: 0. Note on this clone: The antigen is undetermined.

The PCR made use of 60 Vbeta and 13 Jbeta primers. This table comes from immunoSEQ multiplex PCR, and its TCRdb copy is limited to in-frame clones, with some not included. Altogether approximately 150,000 clones are present, 80% being singletons, with the ten largest covering around 4.4%. The TCR comes from a man aged 35 to 55 in good health and CMV-seronegative. The chain joins TRBV28 to TRBJ2-5; 13 bases are a match to TRBD2. Sequencing was done on a sample of PBMCs. The CDR3 DNA reads TGTGCCAGCAGACTAGCGGGGGGGCAAGAGACCCAGTACTTC. Its translation: CASRLAGGQETQYF.